A selection of T cell receptor beta chains follows, all from one sample in a study of blood T cell repertoires in COVID-19. The data were produced by immunoSEQ multiplex PCR, yet TCRdb's version contains in-frame clones alone and is incomplete. The top ten clones hold about 38% of a sample with 30,000 to 35,000 clones, roughly 82% of them seen once. The sequenced sample consisted of peripheral blood. The receptors come from an elderly man with active or convalescent COVID-19. The CDR3 runs from the conserved cysteine through the conserved F or W. The order of the fields is clone size, D gene, CDR3 length, J gene, V gene, CDR3 DNA, CDR3 protein. A D gene is named only where the DNA matches it firmly. Expanded clones get a size class; other rows say once, few or many, or leave the size out.

size: NA; D: NA; length: 11; J: TRBJ1-5; V: TRBV12-3/TRBV12-4; DNA: TGTGCCAGCAGCCTTAATCAGCCCCAGCATTTT; CDR3: CASSLNQPQHF
size: NA; D: NA; length: 11; J: TRBJ2-3; V: TRBV29-1; DNA: TGCAGCGTGGACACCACAGATACGCAGTATTTT; CDR3: CSVDTTDTQYF
size: NA; D: TRBD1; length: 17; J: TRBJ1-5; V: TRBV19; DNA: TGTGCCAGTAGTATAGCTGCGCTAGGGGGCGTCGATCAGCCCCAGCATTTT; CDR3: CASSIAALGGVDQPQHF
size: few; D: TRBD1; length: 17; J: TRBJ1-1; V: TRBV18; DNA: TGTGCCAGCTCACCACTTCCCTTCGACAGGGAGAACACTGAAGCTTTCTTT; CDR3: CASSPLPFDRENTEAFF
size: NA; D: NA; length: 13; J: TRBJ2-1; V: TRBV24-1; DNA: TGTGCCACCAGTGAGCCGGGGTGGAATGAGCAGTTCTTC; CDR3: CATSEPGWNEQFF
size: few; D: NA; length: 13; J: TRBJ2-7; V: TRBV4-2; DNA: TGTGCCAGCAGCCCGACTAGGGACTACGAGCAGTACTTC; CDR3: CASSPTRDYEQYF
size: NA; D: NA; length: 18; J: TRBJ1-4; V: TRBV5-1; DNA: TGCGCCAGCAGCACAGGCCGGGAGCCCCCCTTGACTAATGAAAAACTGTTTTTT; CDR3: CASSTGREPPLTNEKLFF
size: NA; D: NA; length: 14; J: TRBJ1-3; V: TRBV11-2; DNA: TGTGCCAGCAGCCTGGGGGGGACTGGAAACACCATATATTTT; CDR3: CASSLGGTGNTIYF
size: NA; D: NA; length: 15; J: TRBJ1-1; V: TRBV3-1/TRBV3-2; DNA: TGTGCCAGCAGCCAAGTCTGGGGCGGGGACACTGAAGCTTTCTTT; CDR3: CASSQVWGGDTEAFF
size: NA; D: NA; length: 15; J: TRBJ2-7; V: TRBV10-1; DNA: TGCGCCAGCAGTGAGCAGACAGGACCCTACTCTCCGCAGTACTTC; CDR3: CASSEQTGPYSPQYF
size: NA; D: NA; length: 14; J: TRBJ1-4; V: TRBV3-1/TRBV3-2; DNA: TGTGCCAGCAAATGGAGCGGAAGCAATGAAAAACTGTTTTTT; CDR3: CASKWSGSNEKLFF
size: NA; D: TRBD2; length: 16; J: TRBJ2-3; V: TRBV6-1; DNA: TGTGCCAGCAGTGGGGGACTAGCGGGAGGACAAGATACGCAGTATTTT; CDR3: CASSGGLAGGQDTQYF
size: once; D: NA; length: 16; J: TRBJ2-1; V: TRBV7-3; DNA: TGTGCCAGCAGCTTTACCGGGAGAGGGCCCTACAATGAGCAGTTCTTC; CDR3: CASSFTGRGPYNEQFF
size: NA; D: TRBD2; length: 17; J: TRBJ2-3; V: TRBV7-2; DNA: TGTGCCAGCAGCCCGACGGGACTAGCGGGAAAGCTCGATACGCAGTATTTT; CDR3: CASSPTGLAGKLDTQYF
size: NA; D: NA; length: 15; J: TRBJ1-6; V: TRBV14; DNA: TGTGCCAGCAGCCCCAACAGTCTTTCGAATTCACCCCTCCACTTT; CDR3: CASSPNSLSNSPLHF
size: NA; D: NA; length: 16; J: TRBJ1-3; V: TRBV15; DNA: TGTGCCACCAGCAGAGATAGGGCAGGGCTCGGAAACACCATATATTTT; CDR3: CATSRDRAGLGNTIYF
size: few; D: TRBD2; length: 16; J: TRBJ2-5; V: TRBV19; DNA: TGTGCCAGTAGTGCGAGACGAGCGGGGTCTGGGGGGACCCAGTACTTC; CDR3: CASSARRAGSGGTQYF
size: NA; D: NA; length: 11; J: TRBJ2-7; V: TRBV20-1; DNA: TGCAGTGTCCAGGGTTCTAACGAGCAGTACTTC; CDR3: CSVQGSNEQYF
size: NA; D: NA; length: 11; J: TRBJ2-2; V: TRBV11-2; DNA: TGTGCCAGCAGCTCCCAGGGGGAGCTGTTTTTT; CDR3: CASSSQGELFF
size: NA; D: NA; length: 14; J: TRBJ1-5; V: TRBV24-1; DNA: TGTGCCACCAGGGGGGCAGGAATCAATCAGCCCCAGCATTTT; CDR3: CATRGAGINQPQHF
size: NA; D: NA; length: 13; J: TRBJ2-1; V: TRBV6-2/TRBV6-3; DNA: TGTGCCAGCAGTTACTCGATTCGGGAGAAGCAGTTCTTC; CDR3: CASSYSIREKQFF
size: NA; D: TRBD2; length: 18; J: TRBJ2-2; V: TRBV9; DNA: TGTGCCAGCAGCCCCCTCCGGGGACTAGCGGGAGGGGGCGGGGAGCTGTTTTTT; CDR3: CASSPLRGLAGGGGELFF
size: NA; D: NA; length: 14; J: TRBJ1-2; V: TRBV27; DNA: TGTGCCAGCAGTTCCTCGATGGCAGGTCGAGGCTACACCTTC; CDR3: CASSSSMAGRGYTF
size: NA; D: NA; length: 15; J: TRBJ2-5; V: TRBV25-1; DNA: TGTGCCAGCAGTGCGGGACATTCGTCCCAAGAGACCCAGTACTTC; CDR3: CASSAGHSSQETQYF
size: once; D: NA; length: 15; J: TRBJ2-7; V: TRBV6-5; DNA: TGTGCCAGCAGTTACTCGAACACGGGGGCCTACGAGCAGTACTTC; CDR3: CASSYSNTGAYEQYF
size: NA; D: NA; length: 14; J: TRBJ1-5; V: TRBV20-1; DNA: TGCAGTGCTAGTGGGGGGGGGAGCAATCAGCCCCAGCATTTT; CDR3: CSASGGGSNQPQHF
size: NA; D: NA; length: 12; J: TRBJ2-3; V: TRBV5-1; DNA: TGCGCCAGCAGCTTGGTAGCCAATACGCAGTATTTT; CDR3: CASSLVANTQYF
size: NA; D: TRBD2; length: 14; J: TRBJ2-3; V: TRBV25-1; DNA: TGTGCCAGCAGTGGCGGGAGTGTTACAGATACGCAGTATTTT; CDR3: CASSGGSVTDTQYF
size: NA; D: TRBD1; length: 19; J: TRBJ1-2; V: TRBV30; DNA: TGTGCCTGGAGTGTAATGGGGACAGGGGCCTCCCCCAAAGGTCATGGCTACACCTTC; CDR3: CAWSVMGTGASPKGHGYTF
size: NA; D: TRBD2; length: 16; J: TRBJ2-3; V: TRBV9; DNA: TGTGCCAGCAGCGCTTCCGTCGGAGCGGGAGTCGACACGCAGTATTTT; CDR3: CASSASVGAGVDTQYF
size: NA; D: TRBD1; length: 16; J: TRBJ1-1; V: TRBV7-6; DNA: TGTGCCAGCAGTTCTAATGAGGACAGGGTTTCAACAGAGGCTTTCTTT; CDR3: CASSSNEDRVSTEAFF
size: NA; D: NA; length: 13; J: TRBJ1-2; V: TRBV27; DNA: TGTGCCAGCAGCGAAACGGGGGACTATGGCTACACCTTC; CDR3: CASSETGDYGYTF
size: NA; D: NA; length: 15; J: TRBJ2-7; V: TRBV19; DNA: TGTGCCAGTAGGACCGGTGGCGGAAGCTCCTACGAGCAGTACTTC; CDR3: CASRTGGGSSYEQYF
size: few; D: NA; length: 14; J: TRBJ1-1; V: TRBV27; DNA: TGTGCCAGCAGTTTTGGCAGAAAGAACACTGAAGCTTTCTTT; CDR3: CASSFGRKNTEAFF
size: NA; D: NA; length: 15; J: TRBJ2-1; V: TRBV5-4; DNA: TGTGCCAGCAGGCGGGACAGAGATGCGGTGCGGGAACAGTTCTTC; CDR3: CASRRDRDAVREQFF
size: NA; D: TRBD2; length: 15; J: TRBJ2-1; V: TRBV5-8; DNA: TGTGCCAGCAGAATCCGAGCGGGGGTAGAAAATGAGCAGTTCTTC; CDR3: CASRIRAGVENEQFF
size: NA; D: NA; length: 11; J: TRBJ2-1; V: TRBV12-3/TRBV12-4; DNA: TGTGCCAGCAGCCCTCGAGGGGAGCAGTTCTTC; CDR3: CASSPRGEQFF
size: NA; D: NA; length: 14; J: TRBJ1-1; V: TRBV5-1; DNA: TGCGCCAGCAGCTTGGACACAGGGTCGTCCGAAACTTTCTTT; CDR3: CASSLDTGSSETFF
size: few; D: TRBD1; length: 16; J: TRBJ2-7; V: TRBV18; DNA: TGTGCCAGCTCACCCCCGAACCGGGACAGGGGGCCCGAGCAGTACTTC; CDR3: CASSPPNRDRGPEQYF
size: NA; D: TRBD2; length: 15; J: TRBJ2-1; V: TRBV28; DNA: TGTGCCAGCAGTTCCGGGACTAGCGGGGGCAGTGAGCAGTTCTTC; CDR3: CASSSGTSGGSEQFF
size: NA; D: NA; length: 15; J: TRBJ2-3; V: TRBV4-1; DNA: TGCGCCAGCAGCCAAGATCTCGGGGGCACAGATACGCAGTATTTT; CDR3: CASSQDLGGTDTQYF
size: NA; D: TRBD1; length: 12; J: TRBJ1-1; V: TRBV29-1; DNA: TGCAGCGGATCCGGACAGGGGGGGTCCGCTTTCTTT; CDR3: CSGSGQGGSAFF
size: once; D: TRBD2; length: 15; J: TRBJ2-7; V: TRBV3-1/TRBV3-2; DNA: TGTGCCAGCAGCCAAGGCGGGAGGGCCCTCTACGAGCAGTACTTC; CDR3: CASSQGGRALYEQYF
size: NA; D: TRBD2; length: 15; J: TRBJ2-3; V: TRBV18; DNA: TGTGCCAGCTCACCTCTAGCGGGAGTGTCAGATACGCAGTATTTT; CDR3: CASSPLAGVSDTQYF
size: NA; D: NA; length: 13; J: TRBJ1-5; V: TRBV6-1; DNA: TGTGCCAGCAGTGAAGCTCAGAATCAGCCCCAGCATTTT; CDR3: CASSEAQNQPQHF
size: NA; D: TRBD1; length: 14; J: TRBJ1-3; V: TRBV4-2; DNA: TGTGCCAGCAGCCAAGGACAGGGAGGAAACACCATATATTTT; CDR3: CASSQGQGGNTIYF
size: NA; D: NA; length: 14; J: TRBJ1-1; V: TRBV6-5; DNA: TGTGCCAGCAGGAAGGACTTGGAGGACACTGAAGCTTTCTTT; CDR3: CASRKDLEDTEAFF
size: NA; D: TRBD2; length: 11; J: TRBJ2-1; V: TRBV7-9; DNA: TGTGCCAGCAGACGTAGCGGGAGTCAGTTCTTC; CDR3: CASRRSGSQFF
size: once; D: TRBD1; length: 16; J: TRBJ1-6; V: TRBV3-1/TRBV3-2; DNA: TGTGCCAGCAGCCAAGGGACAGGGCTGGTGAGTTCACCCCTCCACTTT; CDR3: CASSQGTGLVSSPLHF
size: few; D: NA; length: 15; J: TRBJ2-7; V: TRBV18; DNA: TGTGCCAGCTCACCACCGGGGAGGACCACCTACGAGCAGTACTTC; CDR3: CASSPPGRTTYEQYF
size: NA; D: TRBD2; length: 19; J: TRBJ2-1; V: TRBV11-2; DNA: TGTGCCAGCAGCTTTCCTGGACTAGCGGGGGCCCCCATCCCCTCGGAGCAGTTCTTC; CDR3: CASSFPGLAGAPIPSEQFF
size: NA; D: NA; length: 14; J: TRBJ1-2; V: TRBV18; DNA: TGTGCCAGCTCACCTCGAAGGGGCGACTATGGCTACACCTTC; CDR3: CASSPRRGDYGYTF
size: once; D: NA; length: 14; J: TRBJ1-1; V: TRBV10-1; DNA: TGCGCCAGCAGTGAGTCGACAGCAAACACTGAAGCTTTCTTT; CDR3: CASSESTANTEAFF